The 24 T cell receptor beta chains given below trace back to one sample, sequenced in a study of CD8 T cells in Susac syndrome. RNA was extracted with the RNeasy kit, and a quantity of about 0.45 to 1 ug was reverse transcribed using random hexamers. One entry per CDR3 protein, called by TCRdb with MiXCR from the immunoSEQ multiplex PCR reads. Among 80,000 to 90,000 distinct CDR3 sequences listed, around 95% were seen once. The sample was CD8+ T cells from PBMCs. The receptors shown here come from a human donor with Susac syndrome.

CDR3 amino acids: CAIAPGRADNEQFF. DNA of the CDR3: TGTGCCATCGCCCCAGGGCGGGCAGACAATGAGCAGTTCTTC. The rearrangement links TRBV27 to TRBJ2-1, with D perhaps being TRBD1 or TRBD2 (5 bases each). Germline CDR1 is MNHEY and CDR2 is SMNVEV (reference sequence). CDR3 size: 14 residues. V dropped 10 bases and J dropped 5 bases, with 18 bases sitting between them.

The chain has TRBV6-1 and TRBJ2-1; the D gene could be TRBD1 or TRBD2 (6 bases each). The ends were cut back, 6 bases at V and 10 bases at J, with 25 bases in the middle. The CDR3 runs 16 residues. CDR1 is MNHNS, CDR2 SASEGT, per germline. DNA for the CDR3: TGTGCCAGCAGAGATAAGGGGGAGGCCTTTTGGGGGGAGCAGTTCTTC. Encoded protein: CASRDKGEAFWGEQFF.

The chain employs TRBV29-1 and TRBJ2-3; 8 positions agree with TRBD1. This CDR3 is 14 amino acids long. Trimming cost V 8 bases and J 3 bases; bases outside gene matches: 10. Per the germline V gene, CDR1 is SQVTM and CDR2 is ANQGSEA. This chain's CDR3 is CSFWTGIGTDTQYF. The CDR3 bases are TGCAGCTTCTGGACAGGGATAGGGACAGATACGCAGTATTTT.

The chain couples TRBV12-3 or TRBV12-4 to TRBJ2-5; the D gene is possibly TRBD2 (5 bases). Between the trimmed V and J ends, which lost 3 bases and 1 base, there was a span of 15 bases. The CDR3 has 16 residues. CDR3 nucleotides: TGTGCCAGCAGTTTGCCGTCTCTAGCAGCCCAAGAGACCCAGTACTTC. Translating it yields CASSLPSLAAQETQYF.

The chain is built from TRBV20-1 and TRBJ2-2; TRBD2 matches at 12 bases. V lost 0 bases to trimming and J lost 8 bases; unmatched junction nucleotides: 4. This CDR3 has 15 residues. Germline V CDR1 and CDR2: DFQATT, SNEGSKA (reference sequence). CDR3 DNA: TGCAGTGCTAGAGATCTAGCGGGAGGGATAGGGGAGCTGTTTTTT. The encoded protein is CSARDLAGGIGELFF.

The gene calls are TRBV20-1 and TRBJ2-3; D gene unclear. CDR1 and CDR2 from the germline V gene are DFQATT and SNEGSKA (reference sequence). Trimming removed 5 bases at V and 2 bases at J, with 14 bases between. CDR3 size: 14 residues. CDR3 coding DNA: TGCAGTGCTCCGAGACGGTCTCTCACAGATACGCAGTATTTT. Translated, it gives CSAPRRSLTDTQYF.

CDR3 loop: CASHWGQGSYEQYF. In DNA, the CDR3 is TGCGCCAGCCATTGGGGACAAGGCTCCTACGAGCAGTACTTC. The V gene is TRBV5-1, the J gene TRBJ2-7; TRBD1 is a possible D gene (6 bases). CDR1 and CDR2 (germline): SGHRS, YFSETQ. The CDR3 consists of 14 residues. V gave up 7 bases and J gave up 0 bases, with 14 bases separating them.

The chain is built from TRBV20-1 and TRBJ1-1; a possible D gene is TRBD1 (6 bases). This CDR3 contains 13 residues. Germline V gives CDR1 DFQATT, CDR2 SNEGSKA (reference sequence). With 3 bases removed from V and 5 bases from J, the gap between germline ends came to 13 bases. The CDR3 spells CSASGQGRTEAFF. The CDR3, as DNA: TGCAGTGCTAGTGGGCAGGGGAGGACTGAAGCTTTCTTT.

The table lists this clonotype with a count of one. The chain has TRBV10-2 and TRBJ2-7; TRBD2 aligns across 10 bases. Germline V CDR1 and CDR2: WSHSY, SAAADI. V was clipped by 10 bases and J by 5 bases; unmatched bases: 5. The CDR3 has 12 amino acids. CDR3 amino acids: CATLLAGDEQYF. The CDR3, as DNA: TGCGCCACCCTGCTAGCGGGGGACGAGCAGTACTTC.

The chain is built from TRBV7-9 and TRBJ1-2; 8 bases align to TRBD1. V shed 2 bases and J 4 bases; nucleotides not matched to a gene: 3. The CDR3 spans 14 residues. Germline V lookup: CDR1 SEHNR, CDR2 FQNEAQ (reference sequence). This CDR3 is CASSLSTGVYGYTF. DNA for the CDR3: TGTGCCAGCAGCTTATCGACAGGGGTCTATGGCTACACCTTC.

In this sample, this clonotype turned up once. V usage is TRBV7-6 and J usage is TRBJ1-4, with a tentative D call TRBD1 (5 bases). The length of the CDR3 is 14 residues. Between the trimmed V and J ends, which lost 3 bases and 4 bases, there was a span of 9 bases. Germline CDR1 SGHVS, CDR2 FNYEAQ. CDR3 residues: CASSLGGGNEKLFF. CDR3 DNA: TGTGCCAGCAGCTTGGGGGGAGGTAATGAAAAACTGTTTTTT.

This chain connects TRBV5-4 to TRBJ2-2, with D possibly matching TRBD1 (6 bases). The germline V and J ends were trimmed by 4 bases and 6 bases, with 13 bases remaining between them. Germline loops: CDR1 SGHNT, CDR2 YYREEE (reference sequence). The CDR3 spans 14 residues. Here the CDR3 reads CASSPETGPGELFF. The CDR3 nucleotides are TGTGCCAGCAGCCCGGAAACAGGGCCCGGGGAGCTGTTTTTT.

The genes are TRBV28 and TRBJ1-2; 7 bases match TRBD1. Germline values: CDR1 MDHEN, CDR2 SYDVKM. The CDR3 spans 13 residues. Trimming took 3 bases from V and 4 from J; bases not matched to a gene: 2. The CDR3 spells CASSLGQTYGYTF. The DNA of the CDR3 is TGTGCCAGCAGTTTGGGACAGACCTATGGCTACACCTTC.

On this clonotype: One end of the junction fails to match germline, which may point to a read error. The rearrangement joins TRBV29-1 to TRBJ1-2; TRBD1 matches at 7 bases. CDR1 and CDR2 (germline): SQVTM, ANQGSEA. This CDR3 has 15 residues. The CDR3 coding sequence is TGCAGCGCCCCGCAGGGGGTCGGCACCTTAGGGGATAACGCCTTC. This gives the protein CSAPQGVGTLGDNAF.

This chain links TRBV20-1 with TRBJ1-1; D gene ambiguous. V was shortened by 7 bases and J by 0 bases, with 12 bases between the two germline ends. CDR1 DFQATT and CDR2 SNEGSKA come from the germline V gene (reference sequence). There are 13 residues in the CDR3. The CDR3: CSVSGGMNTEAFF. In DNA form, the CDR3 reads TGCAGTGTATCAGGAGGAATGAACACTGAAGCTTTCTTT.

The chain has TRBV27 and TRBJ2-1; 7 bases align to TRBD2. The germline V gene has CDR1 MNHEY and CDR2 SMNVEV (reference sequence). V dropped 6 bases and J dropped 4; count of bases not matched to a gene: 12. The CDR3 has 16 amino acids. CDR3 region: CASSSLGLVGYNEQFF. CDR3 DNA: TGTGCCAGCAGCTCGCTAGGACTAGTGGGTTACAATGAGCAGTTCTTC.

The V gene is TRBV7-8, the J gene TRBJ2-1; 7 bases fit TRBD1. CDR1 is SGHVS and CDR2 is FQNEAQ in the germline V gene. The CDR3 covers 16 residues. V shed 0 bases and J 4 bases; nucleotides not matched to a gene: 6. Here the CDR3 reads CASSLARTGRYNEQFF. For the CDR3, the DNA is TGTGCCAGCAGCTTAGCGCGGACAGGTCGTTACAATGAGCAGTTCTTC.

The rearrangement joins TRBV9 to TRBJ1-1; 7 nucleotides line up with TRBD1. CDR1 and CDR2 from the germline V gene are SGDLS and YYNGEE. V shed 3 bases and J 6 bases; nucleotides not matched to a gene: 8. The CDR3 has 14 residues. CDR3 residues: CASSAMSTGAEAFF. CDR3 DNA sequence: TGTGCCAGCAGCGCGATGTCTACAGGGGCTGAAGCTTTCTTT.

The V gene is TRBV27, the J gene TRBJ1-1; D gene unclear. V was shortened by 3 bases and J by 7 bases, with 12 bases between the two germline ends. The CDR3 sequence is 13 residues long. Germline lookup yields CDR1 MNHEY and CDR2 SMNVEV (reference sequence). CDR3 nucleotide sequence: TGTGCCAGCAGTTTCAACACAGAGTTTGAAGCTTTCTTT. It encodes CASSFNTEFEAFF.

This rearrangement joins TRBV19 to TRBJ2-1; D gene ambiguous. V lost 1 base, J lost 15 bases, and 13 bases lay in between. CDR3 length equals 12 residues. Germline V gene data show CDR1 as LNHDA and CDR2 as SQIVND (reference sequence). CDR3 sequence: CASSIGSANAFF. The CDR3 region has the DNA TGTGCCAGTAGTATAGGGTCGGCCAACGCGTTCTTC.

The chain has TRBV19 and TRBJ2-6, with unresolved D. Per germline, CDR1 LNHDA and CDR2 SQIVND (reference sequence). The CDR3 extends over 15 amino acids. V was clipped by 3 bases and J by 1 base, with 7 bases between them. Here the CDR3 DNA reads TGTGCCAGTAGTATGTTCCCATCTGGGGCCAACGTCCTGACTTTC. Translation gives CASSMFPSGANVLTF.

The chain joins TRBV30 to TRBJ2-1; D is uncertain. The CDR3 loop spans 11 amino acids. With 5 bases removed from V and 8 bases from J, the gap between germline ends came to 10 bases. Germline CDR1 GTSNPN, CDR2 SVGIG (reference sequence). As DNA, the CDR3 is TGTGCCTGGGGTAGGGTCGATGAGCAGTTCTTC. Its translation is CAWGRVDEQFF.

The V gene is TRBV7-2, the J gene TRBJ2-1, with a possible D match to TRBD2 (5 bases). Per germline, CDR1 SGHTA and CDR2 FQGNSA. Between the trimmed V and J ends, which lost 1 base and 4 bases, there was a span of 14 bases. The CDR3 has 16 residues. The CDR3 sequence: CASSLGRNPPYNEQFF. The CDR3, as DNA: TGTGCCAGCAGCTTAGGGAGGAACCCCCCTTACAATGAGCAGTTCTTC.

The chain couples TRBV6-6 to TRBJ2-5; 11 bases line up with TRBD2. The germline V gene encodes CDR1 MNHNY and CDR2 SVGAGI (reference sequence). The CDR3 has 16 residues. Trimming cost V 5 bases and J 5 bases; bases outside gene matches: 10. The CDR3 DNA is TGTGCCAGCAGTCCATTAGCGGGAGGGCCGACGGAGACCCAGTACTTC. It encodes CASSPLAGGPTETQYF.